The source of this TCR beta chain is a study of OX40 agonist ivuxolimab in advanced cancers. Study-wide background: Ivuxolimab, an antibody that agonizes OX40 (CD134), was administered to the patients. Patients treated during dose escalation were battling hepatocellular carcinoma, melanoma, renal cell or head and neck cancer. A mean age of roughly 60 years, range 23 to 79, was recorded, and approximately 85% were male.

Remarks on this clone: Its antigen is not identified.

TCRdb's table, derived via immunoSEQ multiplex PCR, lists solely in-frame clones and lacks some. The sample holds 52,000 or so clones, less than 90% seen once. Study outcomes and limitations: Both CD4+ and CD8+ T cell populations in blood had undergone clonal expansion by week 6 at 0.1 to 3.0 mg/kg.

The sequenced sample was CD4+ or CD8+ T cells sorted from blood, obtained in a trial of the OX40 agonist ivuxolimab. The TCR comes from an adult with an advanced solid tumor such as melanoma, head and neck, liver or kidney cancer.

The CDR3: CASGERQEAEETQYF. DNA for the CDR3: TGTGCTAGTGGTGAACGACAGGAGGCGGAAGAGACCCAGTACTTC. The rearrangement links TRBV12-5 to TRBJ2-5, with a possible D match to TRBD1 (6 bases). V was cut by 5 bases and J by 3 bases, with 16 bases left in between. Germline V gene data show CDR1 as LGHNT and CDR2 as FRNRAP. This CDR3 spans 15 amino acids.